These T cell receptor beta chains were read from a single sample in a study of spatial heterogeneity in lung cancer. MiXCR, applied by TCRdb to the 5' RACE reads, yields one record per CDR3 protein. The sample lists 30,000 to 45,000 distinct CDR3 sequences, 6.5% to 9% occurring once. The sample was PBMCs, taken at surgery. Every receptor here comes from a female donor with early-stage non-small cell lung cancer. Each CDR3 is given with its conserved first and last residue. Size tells how often a clone was seen (once, few, many) or the class of an expanded clone, and some rows leave it out.

V gene,clone size,J gene,CDR3 protein
TRBV28,NA,TRBJ2-1,CVSRESRNEQFF
TRBV3-1,many,TRBJ2-5,CASSQDPSGVETQYF
TRBV24-1,many,TRBJ2-3,CATSLGGEGLLGTDTQYF
TRBV24-1,many,TRBJ2-1,CATSDLSERGGEEQFF
TRBV28,few,TRBJ2-3,CASNPSTSSTDTQYF
TRBV30,many,TRBJ2-1,CAWSRRGEQFF
TRBV28,few,TRBJ2-1,CASSSLSGGPYNEQFF
TRBV5-1,few,TRBJ2-5,CASSLTSGGRETQYF
TRBV5-1,few,TRBJ1-1,CASSFRGENTEAFF
TRBV20-1,many,TRBJ2-5,CSARDPQGKGETQYF
TRBV28,many,TRBJ1-5,CASSLNGAGGNQPQHF
TRBV28,few,TRBJ1-4,CASGLGNLGEKLFF
TRBV27,NA,TRBJ2-2,CASSFGRGQGNTGELFF